This TCR beta chain stems from a study of T cell repertoires in cytomegalovirus infection. About the study: Both recently identified HLA-C-restricted and well-studied HLA-B-restricted CMV epitopes were used in the study. Study-wide results and caveats: Across the ex vivo response, the dominant clonotypes were HLA-C-restricted CMV-specific TCR beta clonotypes.

As regards this clonotype: Its antigen remains unidentified.

MiXCR was run by TCRdb on the reads, yielding one entry per CDR3 protein. The sample lists more than 300,000 distinct CDR3 sequences, nearly 35% seen once, with about 13% in the top ten. This clonotype originated in a human donor in good health (CMV status not recorded). Some clones in this sample may be carry-over from other donors' samples. The input for sequencing was cultured PBMCs, taken from culture after CMV antigen stimulation.

CDR3 sequence: CSARDSGLNTGELFF. For the CDR3, the DNA is TGCAGCGCTAGGGATAGCGGCCTCAACACCGGGGAGCTGTTTTTT. The chain couples TRBV29-1 to TRBJ2-2, with TRBD2 as a possible D gene (6 bases). V lost 7 bases to trimming and J lost 2 bases, with 17 bases between them. Germline CDR1 is SQVTM and CDR2 is ANQGSEA. There are 15 residues in the CDR3.